This TCR beta chain was retrieved from a study of T cell responses to AZD1222 COVID-19 vaccine. The germline CDR1 and CDR2 sequences are SGHVS and FQNEAQ. V was clipped by 3 bases and J by 6 bases, with 8 bases between them. CDR3 size: 13 residues. The method was immunoSEQ multiplex PCR; TCRdb's version includes in-frame clones alone and lacks a portion of them. In the table there are under 110,000 clones, 90% of which are singletons. About this clone itself: The antigen is not known.

The study's findings and limits: Clonal diversity was possibly underestimated, and white British individuals and females predominated among donors.

The TCR sequence derives from an adult who received the AZD1222 COVID-19 vaccine. This chain uses TRBV7-8 with TRBJ1-4; D unresolved. The source was peripheral blood, collected 28 days after the second AZD1222 dose. This CDR3 is CASSLGYYEKLFF. DNA of the CDR3: TGTGCCAGCAGCTTGGGCTATTATGAAAAACTGTTTTTT.